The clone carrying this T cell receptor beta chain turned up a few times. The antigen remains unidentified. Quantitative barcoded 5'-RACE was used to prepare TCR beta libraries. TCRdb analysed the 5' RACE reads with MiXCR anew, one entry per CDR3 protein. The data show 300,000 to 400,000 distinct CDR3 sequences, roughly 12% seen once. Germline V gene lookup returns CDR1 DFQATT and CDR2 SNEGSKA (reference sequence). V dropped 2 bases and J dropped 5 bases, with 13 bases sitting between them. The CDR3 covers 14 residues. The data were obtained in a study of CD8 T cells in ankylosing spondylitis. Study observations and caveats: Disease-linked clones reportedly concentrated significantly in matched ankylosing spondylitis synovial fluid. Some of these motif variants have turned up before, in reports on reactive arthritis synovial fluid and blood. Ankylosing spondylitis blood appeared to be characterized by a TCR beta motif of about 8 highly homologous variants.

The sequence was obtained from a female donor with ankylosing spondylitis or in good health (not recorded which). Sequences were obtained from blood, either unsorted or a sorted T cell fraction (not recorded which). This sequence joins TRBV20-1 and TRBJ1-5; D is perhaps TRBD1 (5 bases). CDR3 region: CSARRGNDDQPQHF. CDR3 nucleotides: TGCAGTGCTAGAAGGGGTAACGACGATCAGCCCCAGCATTTT.